The 26 T cell receptor beta chains below come from one sample, sequenced in a study of CD4 and CD8 cells across lung adenocarcinoma regions. TCRdb itself ran the PCR reads through MiXCR, one entry per CDR3 protein. The sample consists of under 10,000 distinct CDR3 sequences, 40% to 50% of them appearing once. The sequenced material came from CD4+ T cells from the margin of a lung tumor. Receptors were obtained from a female donor with lung adenocarcinoma. The CD4 and CD8 labels of this study may be unreliable.

This clonotype was detected only a few times. The gene calls are TRBV6-4 and TRBJ2-2; TRBD2 agrees at 9 bases. Germline CDR1 reads MRHNA; CDR2 reads SNTAGT. This CDR3 has 14 amino acids. Trimming removed 6 bases from V and 6 bases from J; junction bases left unmatched: 5. This CDR3 reads CASRGGRASGELFF. The CDR3 DNA is TGTGCCAGCAGAGGCGGGAGGGCCTCCGGGGAGCTGTTTTTT.

This rearrangement joins TRBV7-6 to TRBJ1-6; D is ambiguous. V lost 1 base, J lost 7 bases, and 5 bases lay in between. The CDR3 is 13 amino acids. CDR1 and CDR2 from the germline V gene are SGHVS and FNYEAQ. The CDR3 protein is CASSLEGNSPLHF. DNA for the CDR3: TGTGCCAGCAGCTTAGAAGGAAATTCACCCCTCCACTTT.

This sequence joins TRBV20-1 and TRBJ2-3; D may be TRBD1 or TRBD2 (5 bases each). The V end lost 3 bases, the J end lost 6 bases, and 22 bases lay between the germline ends. Germline V lookup: CDR1 DFQATT, CDR2 SNEGSKA (reference sequence). This CDR3 is 16 amino acids long. The DNA of the CDR3 is TGCAGTGCTAGTCCTCCGGGACCGGGATTAGAGGATACGCAGTATTTT. This gives the protein CSASPPGPGLEDTQYF.

The CDR3 DNA follows: TGTGCCAGCAGCCCCCAAGGACTAGCGGGAGGAATAACCGGGGAGCTGTTTTTT. Translated, it gives CASSPQGLAGGITGELFF. This chain links TRBV3-1 with TRBJ2-2; 14 bases line up with TRBD2. The V and J ends lost 4 bases and 5 bases, in that order; junction bases with no gene match: 9. Germline CDR1 LGHDT, CDR2 YNNKEL (reference sequence). This CDR3 spans 18 amino acids.

The chain uses TRBV12-3 or TRBV12-4 and TRBJ2-1, with TRBD1 as a possible D gene (5 bases). This CDR3 region has 15 residues. The V end was cut by 2 bases, the J end by 3 bases, with 11 bases between. Here the CDR3 DNA reads TGTGCCAGCAGTTTATTCTGGACACTCTACAATGAGCAGTTCTTC. Residues: CASSLFWTLYNEQFF.

A few counts support this clonotype. The chain is built from TRBV6-5 and TRBJ1-1; D remains unclear. The CDR3 totals 12 residues. Germline V gene sequence: CDR1 MNHEY, CDR2 SVGAGI. V lost 0 bases to trimming and J lost 9 bases, with 8 bases between them. CDR3 bases: TGTGCCAGCAGTTACTCCGGTGGGAAAGCTTTCTTT. It codes for CASSYSGGKAFF.

CDR3 nucleotides: TGCGCCAGCAGCCAAGGACTTGACAATGAGCAGTTCTTC. Its protein is CASSQGLDNEQFF. The chain recombines TRBV4-3 with TRBJ2-1, with unresolved D. Trimming removed 1 base from V and 5 bases from J, with 6 bases in between. The CDR3 contains 13 residues. Germline-derived CDR1 and CDR2 are LGHNA and YSLEER.

Relative to its sample, this clonotype is medium-sized. V and J are TRBV27 and TRBJ2-1; D is possibly TRBD2 (5 bases). The CDR3 runs to 16 residues. The germline CDR1 and CDR2 sequences are MNHEY and SMNVEV (reference sequence). Trimming shortened V by 5 bases and J by 8 bases, and 22 bases separated the two germline ends. CDR3 amino acids: CASSPWAAGSGYEQFF. CDR3 nucleotide sequence: TGTGCCAGCAGTCCCTGGGCGGCAGGCTCGGGGTATGAGCAGTTCTTC.

This clonotype is classed as medium-sized (0.01 to 0.1%). V gene TRBV4-1 combines with J gene TRBJ2-1; 10 bases fit TRBD2. Germline lookup yields CDR1 MGHRA and CDR2 YSYEKL. CDR3 size: 18 residues. V shed 3 bases, J shed 4 bases, and the junction held 12 bases outside the gene matches. The CDR3 sequence: CASSQDNPSGSLYNEQFF. The CDR3 DNA follows: TGCGCCAGCAGCCAGGACAATCCTAGCGGGAGTTTGTACAATGAGCAGTTCTTC.

The chain combines TRBV12-3 or TRBV12-4 with TRBJ2-5; TRBD1 matches 8 bases. V was clipped by 6 bases and J by 4 bases; unmatched bases: 7. This CDR3 spans 14 amino acids. CDR3 sequence (DNA): TGTGCCAGCAGGCACGACAGGGGCGGAGAGACCCAGTACTTC. Protein sequence: CASRHDRGGETQYF.

To note about this clonotype: A clone one base away is much larger, so this may be a read error. The chain links TRBV7-2 to TRBJ2-1; D call uncertain. Germline lookup yields CDR1 SGHTA and CDR2 FQGNSA. V lost 1 base, J lost 10 bases, and 8 bases lay in between. The CDR3 extends over 12 amino acids. CDR3 nucleotide sequence: TGTGCCAGCAGCTTAGAATCGGACGAGCAGTTCTTC. The encoded protein is CASSLESDEQFF. The full variable domain, with the rest looked up from reference TRBV7-2 and TRBJ2-1, is GAGVSQSPSNKVTEKGKDVELRCDPISGHTALYWYRQSLGQGLEFLIYFQGNSAPDKSGLPSDRFSAERTGGSVSTLTIQRTQQEDSAVYLCASSLESDEQFFGPGTRLTVL.

The rearrangement joins TRBV6-1 to TRBJ2-5; D call uncertain. The CDR3 has 14 residues. Germline V lookup: CDR1 MNHNS, CDR2 SASEGT. The V end lost 6 bases, the J end lost 0 bases, and 11 bases lay between the germline ends. The CDR3 loop is CASSTSWYQETQYF. The CDR3 coding sequence is TGTGCCAGCAGCACAAGTTGGTACCAAGAGACCCAGTACTTC.

The chain recombines TRBV27 with TRBJ1-4; no clear D. Germline CDR1 reads MNHEY; CDR2 reads SMNVEV (reference sequence). Trimming shortened V by 2 bases and J by 8 bases, and 12 bases separated the two germline ends. This CDR3 has 14 amino acids. The CDR3, as DNA: TGTGCCAGCAGTTTAGTGGGAAGTGGGGAAAAACTGTTTTTT. Protein product: CASSLVGSGEKLFF.

This clonotype is medium-sized in the sample. The rearrangement links TRBV6-5 to TRBJ2-1; D is perhaps TRBD1 or TRBD2 (6 bases each). The germline gives CDR1 MNHEY, CDR2 SVGAGI. The length of the CDR3 is 15 residues. V was cut by 2 bases and J by 6 bases, with 14 bases left in between. CDR3 residues: CASSYPSEGGNEQFF. CDR3 coding DNA: TGTGCCAGCAGTTACCCGAGCGAGGGGGGCAATGAGCAGTTCTTC.

This clonotype has a count of ten or more. V and J are TRBV25-1 and TRBJ2-1; D is possibly TRBD1 or TRBD2 (5 bases each). Between the trimmed V and J ends, which lost 7 bases and 4 bases, there was a span of 14 bases. The CDR3 is made up of 14 amino acids. Germline-derived CDR1 and CDR2 are MGHDK and SYGVNS. CDR3 region: CASTRGAAYNEQFF. Written as DNA, the CDR3 is TGTGCCAGCACAAGGGGAGCGGCATACAATGAGCAGTTCTTC. Looking up the rest from reference TRBV25-1 and TRBJ2-1 gives the full variable domain: EADIYQTPRYLVIGTGKKITLECSQTMGHDKMYWYQQDPGMELHLIHYSYGVNSTEKGDLSSESTVSRIRTEHFPLTLESARPSHTSQYLCASTRGAAYNEQFFGPGTRLTVL.

The genes are TRBV4-1 and TRBJ2-7; unclear D gene. The better agreement between TRBJ2-1 and the DNA end casts doubt on the J call. The CDR3 has 16 residues. Germline-derived CDR1 and CDR2 are MGHRA and YSYEKL. This CDR3 is CASSQDPANSYNEQFF. DNA of the CDR3: TGCGCCAGCAGCCAAGACCCAGCGAATTCCTACAATGAGCAGTTCTTC.

This clonotype came up a few times. The junction differs from germline at one of its ends, possibly a read error. The chain couples TRBV7-7 to TRBJ1-4, with 9 nucleotides matching TRBD1. The CDR3 is 14 residues long. Per the germline V gene, CDR1 is SSHAT and CDR2 is FNYEAQ (reference sequence). The CDR3 loop is CASSPLGTGEKLFF. The CDR3 nucleotides are TGTGCTAGCAGTCCCTTGGGGACAGGGGAAAAACTGTTTTTT.

This clonotype is classed as medium-sized. CDR3 sequence (DNA): TGTGCCAGCAGTCTCCGGGACGGCTCCTACAATGAGCAGTTCTTC. Translation gives CASSLRDGSYNEQFF. This rearrangement joins TRBV27 to TRBJ2-1; D could derive from TRBD1 or TRBD2 (5 bases each). The V gene lost 5 bases and the J gene lost 0 bases, with 11 bases spanning the gap. This CDR3 has 15 residues. The germline gives CDR1 MNHEY, CDR2 SMNVEV (reference sequence).

The V call is TRBV6-5, the J call TRBJ2-1; the D is unclear. The CDR3 sequence is 13 residues long. V shed 0 bases and J shed 3 bases, with 3 bases lying between them. From germline, CDR1 is MNHEY and CDR2 SVGAGI. CDR3 sequence: CASSYSLYNEQFF. The CDR3 region has the DNA TGTGCCAGCAGTTACTCGCTCTACAATGAGCAGTTCTTC.

This clonotype is a singleton in its sample. The DNA for the CDR3 is TGTGCCAGCAGTTTAGGGACCACCACAGATACGCAGTATTTT. It yields the protein CASSLGTTTDTQYF. This chain connects TRBV6-1 to TRBJ2-3; TRBD1 or TRBD2 may be the D gene (5 bases each). Trimming cost V 5 bases and J 2 bases, with 11 bases left between them. This CDR3 region has 14 residues. From germline, CDR1 is MNHNS and CDR2 SASEGT.

This clonotype counts as medium-sized. The gene calls are TRBV7-2 and TRBJ2-1, with D maybe TRBD2 (6 bases). V lost 5 bases and J lost 9, with 14 bases in between. Germline values: CDR1 SGHTA, CDR2 FQGNSA. The CDR3 is 13 amino acids. In DNA, the CDR3 is TGTGCCAGCAGCGCAACCCTAGCGAGTGAGCAGTTCTTC. It encodes CASSATLASEQFF.

In this sample, this clonotype turned up a few times. This chain connects TRBV7-2 to TRBJ2-2; a weak D match, TRBD2 (5 bases). CDR1 is SGHTA, CDR2 FQGNSA, per germline. V was pared by 6 bases and J by 1 base, with 9 bases between. The CDR3 has 14 amino acids. The CDR3 loop is CASRLGLNTGELFF. The CDR3 region has the DNA TGTGCCAGCAGACTTGGACTGAACACCGGGGAGCTGTTTTTT.

The chain recombines TRBV27 with TRBJ1-6; D is uncertain. Looked up from germline, CDR1 is MNHEY and CDR2 is SMNVEV (reference sequence). Trimming removed 0 bases from V and 5 bases from J, with 8 bases in between. The CDR3 runs 15 residues. Written as DNA, the CDR3 is TGTGCCAGCAGTTTATCCCGGACTCATAATTCACCCCTCCACTTT. Its translation is CASSLSRTHNSPLHF.

This clonotype has just a few counts. The rearrangement joins TRBV6-1 to TRBJ1-1; the D is unclear. The CDR3 contains 12 residues. CDR1 and CDR2 (germline): MNHNS, SASEGT. V was pared by 6 bases and J by 8 bases, with 13 bases between. The CDR3 DNA follows: TGTGCCAGCAGCCCCGGGTCGGCAGAAGCTTTCTTT. Encoded protein: CASSPGSAEAFF.

The V call is TRBV6-5, the J call TRBJ2-5; D not certain. The CDR3 runs 11 residues. Trimming removed 4 bases at V and 11 bases at J, with 11 bases between. CDR1 and CDR2 from the germline V gene are MNHEY and SVGAGI. CDR3 loop: CASSSSEKQYF. DNA for the CDR3: TGTGCCAGCAGTTCGTCCGAGAAGCAGTACTTC.

This clonotype was found many times. This chain connects TRBV7-2 to TRBJ2-7; D uncertain. There are 15 residues in the CDR3. The V end lost 1 base, the J end lost 0 bases, and 10 bases lay between the germline ends. Germline CDR1 reads SGHTA; CDR2 reads FQGNSA. CDR3 nucleotides: TGTGCCAGCAGCTTAGGAACTGGTAGCTCCTACGAGCAGTACTTC. This gives the protein CASSLGTGSSYEQYF.